The 2 T cell receptor beta chains reported below all come from one sample, sequenced in a study of cytomegalovirus exposure and HLA in healthy donors. Vbeta (60) and Jbeta (13) primers were used in the PCR. Profiling relied on immunoSEQ multiplex PCR, and the TCRdb table lists in-frame clones only, not all of them. The repertoire consists of roughly 230,000 clones, with about 77% occurring once and the leading ten covering roughly 0.45%. Sequencing was carried out using PBMCs. The receptors were sampled from a boy between 10 and 17 years old in good health and CMV-seronegative.

The chain uses TRBV13 and TRBJ2-3, with 9 bases lining up with TRBD2. CDR3 length: 16 residues. The junction had 5 bases not matched to a gene; V was cut back by 2 bases and J by 2 bases. Looked up from germline, CDR1 is PRHDT and CDR2 is FYEKMQ (reference sequence). The CDR3 DNA is TGTGCCAGCAGCTTACTATTAGCGGGAGCCACAGATACGCAGTATTTT. Translated: CASSLLLAGATDTQYF.

The gene calls are TRBV29-1 and TRBJ2-3, with no clear D. CDR3 size: 13 residues. V was cut by 0 bases and J by 2 bases, with 6 bases left in between. Germline V CDR1 and CDR2: SQVTM, ANQGSEA. Here the CDR3 reads CSVEDPFTDTQYF. The CDR3 DNA reads TGCAGCGTTGAAGACCCATTCACAGATACGCAGTATTTT.